The 10 T cell receptor beta chains below all came from one sample that was sequenced in a study of T-cell memory formation after mild COVID-19. TCRdb recomputed calls from the 5' RACE reads with MiXCR, one row per CDR3 protein. The data contain 140,000 or so distinct CDR3 sequences, 11% to 15% of them seen just once; the ten biggest clones take up about 27%. The sequencing sample was made of PBMCs or a T cell subset sorted from them (not recorded which). All receptors come from an adult woman who had mild COVID-19 (a few samples of this study predate the infection). Cell type and time point are not known.

This chain joins TRBV27 and TRBJ2-7; either TRBD1 or TRBD2 may fit D (5 bases each). The CDR3 has 14 residues. Germline V gene sequence: CDR1 MNHEY, CDR2 SMNVEV (reference sequence). Trimming cost V 3 bases and J 0 bases, with 9 bases left between them. CDR3 nucleotides: TGTGCCAGCAGTTTGGGACGGAACTCCTACGAGCAGTACTTC. The encoded protein is CASSLGRNSYEQYF.

The chain recombines TRBV24-1 with TRBJ2-6; 14 nucleotides line up with TRBD2. CDR3 size: 20 residues. V gave up 8 bases and J gave up 4 bases; unmatched junction bases: 15. Germline loops: CDR1 KGHDR, CDR2 SFDVKD. The CDR3 protein is CATNRLAGGPSCAGANVLTF. The CDR3 DNA follows: TGTGCCACCAACCGACTAGCGGGAGGGCCGTCTTGCGCGGGGGCCAACGTCCTGACTTTC.

Only a few counts were recorded for this clonotype. This sequence joins TRBV6-5 and TRBJ2-7; 7 nucleotides match TRBD1. CDR3 length equals 14 residues. CDR1 MNHEY and CDR2 SVGAGI come from the germline V gene. The V segment lost 5 bases and the J segment 3 bases; nucleotides outside the gene matches: 7. The CDR3 region has the DNA TGTGCCAGCAGTAAACAGGGGTCCCTCTACGAGCAGTACTTC. It yields the protein CASSKQGSLYEQYF.

The chain has TRBV10-3 and TRBJ2-7, with TRBD1 identical over 10 bases. The V and J ends lost 1 base and 2 bases, in that order; junction bases with no gene match: 5. The CDR3 is made up of 16 amino acids. From germline, CDR1 is ENHRY and CDR2 SYGVKD. CDR3 nucleotide sequence: TGTGCCATCAGTGAGTGGTCCGGGACAGGGGCCTACGAGCAGTACTTC. It translates to CAISEWSGTGAYEQYF.

This clonotype was observed a handful of times. J is TRBJ2-1 and V is TRBV7-3; the match to TRBD2 covers 9 bases. The V gene's germline CDR1 is SGHTA and CDR2 FQGTGA. The CDR3 runs 15 residues. The junction had 3 bases not matched to a gene; V was cut back by 0 bases and J by 6 bases. The CDR3 reads CASSLTSGSSNEQFF. CDR3 DNA: TGTGCCAGCAGCTTAACTAGCGGGAGTTCCAATGAGCAGTTCTTC. The full variable domain, its missing parts supplied by reference TRBV7-3 and TRBJ2-1, is GAGVSQTPSNKVTEKGKYVELRCDPISGHTALYWYRQSLGQGPEFLIYFQGTGAADDSGLPNDRFFAVRPEGSVSTLKIQRTERGDSAVYLCASSLTSGSSNEQFFGPGTRLTVL.

The chain has TRBV13 and TRBJ1-1; 10 nucleotides match TRBD1. V lost 5 bases and J lost 0; bases outside the gene matches: 6. CDR1 and CDR2 (germline): PRHDT, FYEKMQ (reference sequence). This CDR3 comprises 16 residues. CDR3 nucleotides: TGTGCCAGCAGCGCATCCGGGACAGGGGTGAACACTGAAGCTTTCTTT. Translated, it gives CASSASGTGVNTEAFF.

In DNA form, the CDR3 reads TGTGCCAGCAGTTTGGGGGGGTCGGGCTCCTACGAGCAGTACTTC. This translates into CASSLGGSGSYEQYF. The chain links TRBV12-3 or TRBV12-4 to TRBJ2-7; 7 positions agree with TRBD2. V dropped 3 bases and J dropped 0; count of bases not matched to a gene: 5. This CDR3 region has 15 residues.

This clonotype was seen repeatedly, ten times or more. The V call is TRBV29-1, the J call TRBJ2-2; D is unclear. Trimming pared 2 bases from V and 0 bases from J, leaving 10 bases between. This CDR3 comprises 15 residues. CDR1 and CDR2 from the germline V gene are SQVTM and ANQGSEA. CDR3 residues: CSVEIGDSNTGELFF. Written as DNA, the CDR3 is TGCAGCGTTGAAATCGGAGATTCGAACACCGGGGAGCTGTTTTTT.

This clonotype has more than one count but fewer than ten. The chain links TRBV7-9 to TRBJ1-5; TRBD1 might be the D (5 bases). Per the germline V gene, CDR1 is SEHNR and CDR2 is FQNEAQ (reference sequence). Deletions cut 5 bases from V and 0 bases from J, with 17 bases between. The CDR3 covers 17 residues. The CDR3 region is CASSPLTADYSNQPQHF. Here the CDR3 DNA reads TGTGCCAGCAGCCCCCTGACAGCCGATTATAGCAATCAGCCCCAGCATTTT.

This clonotype was observed a handful of times. This chain joins TRBV27 and TRBJ2-1; D not resolved. The CDR3 spans 11 residues. Trimming cost V 3 bases and J 7 bases, with 4 bases left between them. The germline gives CDR1 MNHEY, CDR2 SMNVEV (reference sequence). CDR3 region: CASSFLNEQFF. CDR3 in DNA: TGTGCCAGCAGTTTCCTAAATGAGCAGTTCTTC.